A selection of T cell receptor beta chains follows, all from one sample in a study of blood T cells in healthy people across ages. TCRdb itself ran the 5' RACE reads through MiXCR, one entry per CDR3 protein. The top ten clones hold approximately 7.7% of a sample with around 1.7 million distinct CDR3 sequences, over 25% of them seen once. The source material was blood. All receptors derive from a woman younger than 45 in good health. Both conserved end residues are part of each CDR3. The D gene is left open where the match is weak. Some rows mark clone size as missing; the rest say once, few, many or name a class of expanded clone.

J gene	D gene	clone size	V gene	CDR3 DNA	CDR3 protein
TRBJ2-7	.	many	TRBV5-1	TGCGCCAGCAGCTTAACGACGGCCTCCTACGAGCAGTACTTC	CASSLTTASYEQYF
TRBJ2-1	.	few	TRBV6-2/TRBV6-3	TGTGCCAGCAGGCTCGATGGGGGTAGGAATGAGCAGTTCTTC	CASRLDGGRNEQFF
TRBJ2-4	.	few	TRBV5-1	TGCGCCAGCAGCTTGGTTTCGGGGGCGCCAGCCAAAAACATTCAGTACTTC	CASSLVSGAPAKNIQYF
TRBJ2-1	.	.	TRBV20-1	TGCAGTGCTCGAGGGGGGGGCCATAACAATGAGCAGTTCTTC	CSARGGGHNNEQFF
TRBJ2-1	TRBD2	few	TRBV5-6	TGTGCCAGCAGCGTACCGGGACTAGCGGGGTACAATGAGCAGTTCTTC	CASSVPGLAGYNEQFF
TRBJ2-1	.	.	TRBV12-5	TGTGCTAGTGGTTTGTCACGGGAGCGAACAACGTACAATGAGCAGTTCTTC	CASGLSRERTTYNEQFF
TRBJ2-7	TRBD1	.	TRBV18	TGTGCCAGCCCTCCCGGGACAGGAGACTACGAGCAGTACTTC	CASPPGTGDYEQYF
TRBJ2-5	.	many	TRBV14	TGTGCCAGCAGCCAAGAGGGGCGTTATCAAGAGACCCAGTACTTC	CASSQEGRYQETQYF
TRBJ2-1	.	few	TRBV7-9	TGTGCCAGCAGCTCCATAACCCGGCGGGACTTCAACAATGAGCAGTTCTTC	CASSSITRRDFNNEQFF
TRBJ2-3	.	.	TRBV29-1	TGCAGCGTTGGCGGCAGGGGTGTAGATACGCAGTATTTT	CSVGGRGVDTQYF
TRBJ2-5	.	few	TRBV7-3	TGTGCCAGCAGCTTATTAGGGGGAACGGAGACCCAGTACTTC	CASSLLGGTETQYF
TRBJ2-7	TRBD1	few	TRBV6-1	TGTGCCAGCAGGGGGACAGGGGAGGTCCACGAGCAGTACTTC	CASRGTGEVHEQYF
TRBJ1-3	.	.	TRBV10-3	TGTGCCATGTCAGAGGGAAACACCATATATTTT	CAMSEGNTIYF
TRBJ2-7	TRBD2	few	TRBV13	TGTGCCAGCAGCTGGGGACTAGCGGACGTCTACGAGCAGTACTTC	CASSWGLADVYEQYF
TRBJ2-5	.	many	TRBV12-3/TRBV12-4	TGTGCCAGCAGTAGGGTCTCGGAGACCCAGTACTTC	CASSRVSETQYF
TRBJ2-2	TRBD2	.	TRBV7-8	TGTGCCAGCAAGCTTAGTCGGGAGGGAACCGGGGAGCTGTTTTTT	CASKLSREGTGELFF
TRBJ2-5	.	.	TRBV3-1	TGTGCCAGCAGCCCGTGGCGGAACCTTCAAGAGACCCAGTACTTC	CASSPWRNLQETQYF
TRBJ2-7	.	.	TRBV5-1	TGCGCCAGCAGCCCAGGGACGGGCTCCTACGAGCAGTGCTTC	CASSPGTGSYEQCF
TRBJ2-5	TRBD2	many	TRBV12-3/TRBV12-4	TGTGCCAGCAGTATCCGGACTAGGGAGGAGACCCAGTACTTC	CASSIRTREETQYF
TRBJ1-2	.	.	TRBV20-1	TGCAGTGCTAGAGAGTCGTTCAGCTATGGCTACACCTTC	CSARESFSYGYTF
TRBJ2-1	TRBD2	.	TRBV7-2	TGTGCCAGCAGCCGTCGAGCGGGAGCTAACAATGAGCAGTTCTTC	CASSRRAGANNEQFF
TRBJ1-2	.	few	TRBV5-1	TGCGCCAGCAGCTTGGCGCCTATTGAAGGTGGCTACACCTTC	CASSLAPIEGGYTF
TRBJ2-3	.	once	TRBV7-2	TGTGCCAGCAGCTTAGCCCCGTCCCCCACAGATACGCAGTATTTT	CASSLAPSPTDTQYF
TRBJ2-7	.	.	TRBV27	TGTGCCAGCAGTTTATCGGTGCTCTCCTACGAGCAGTACTTC	CASSLSVLSYEQYF